One sample yielded the 13 T cell receptor beta chains listed below, sequenced in a study of graft-versus-host responses after intestinal transplantation (dated by TCRdb to about 2021). The antigens these receptors bind are not known. The library was obtained by the immunoSEQ multiplex PCR assay. This is the immuneACCESS table as TCRdb keeps it, with only in-frame sequences that have V and J called. A part of the clones is gone; compared with another copy, unresolved V genes explain less than half, and the rest is unexplained. Present in this sample are 70,000 to 100,000 clones, 70% to 90% of which were seen just once. Of the sample, 0.3% to 0.4% falls within the top ten clones. Sample time point, as interpreted from the label and publication: cells obtained before transplantation from donor or recipient. The material sequenced was unstimulated CD4+ T cells sorted from spleen or lymph node cells, taken before intestinal transplant. The source of these receptors is a human donor who received an intestinal transplant.

In this sample, this clone turned up once. The chain recombines TRBV4-1 with TRBJ1-2, with 9 bases aligning to TRBD1. This CDR3 is 16 amino acids long. CDR1 is MGHRA and CDR2 is YSYEKL in the germline V gene. The trim removed 2 bases at V and 4 bases at J, leaving 8 bases unmatched. DNA of the CDR3: TGCGCCAGCAGCCAACCGGGGACAGGGCCCCCCTATGGCTACACCTTC. Its translation is CASSQPGTGPPYGYTF.

The chain combines TRBV4-2 with TRBJ1-2; the D gene is possibly TRBD1 (6 bases). The CDR3 is made up of 14 amino acids. Trimming removed 4 bases from V and 7 bases from J, with 16 bases in between. Germline CDR1 is LGHNA and CDR2 is YNFKEQ. CDR3 sequence: CASSREGGGGGYTF. The CDR3 DNA follows: TGTGCCAGCAGCCGAGAAGGGGGGGGAGGTGGCTACACCTTC.

The chain combines TRBV29-1 with TRBJ2-5; TRBD1 is a possible D gene (5 bases). The germline V and J ends were trimmed by 6 bases and 5 bases, with 13 bases remaining between them. Germline V gene sequence: CDR1 SQVTM, CDR2 ANQGSEA. The CDR3 is 12 amino acids. The CDR3 sequence is CSVAAPGETQYF. Here the CDR3 DNA reads TGCAGCGTCGCTGCCCCAGGGGAGACCCAGTACTTC.

The V gene is TRBV2, the J gene TRBJ2-7; tentative D call: TRBD2 (5 bases). The CDR3 extends over 17 amino acids. V lost 0 bases, J lost 2 bases, and 17 bases lay in between. Germline V lookup: CDR1 SNHLY, CDR2 FYNNEI. CDR3 nucleotide sequence: TGTGCCAGCAGTGAAGCGGTGAGGGTTGGGCAGGCCTACGAGCAGTACTTC. Protein sequence: CASSEAVRVGQAYEQYF.

The gene calls are TRBV11-2 and TRBJ1-2; 10 bases agree with TRBD1. V dropped 5 bases and J dropped 3; count of bases not matched to a gene: 3. CDR3 length: 14 residues. Germline V gene sequence: CDR1 SGHAT, CDR2 FQNNGV. The CDR3 protein is CASSRDRGYYGYTF. As DNA, the CDR3 is TGTGCCAGCAGCCGGGACAGGGGATACTATGGCTACACCTTC.

CDR3 sequence: CASSDPVGGSGLQQFF. CDR3 nucleotides: TGTGCCAGCAGTGACCCAGTGGGGGGATCGGGCCTCCAGCAGTTCTTC. The J gene is TRBJ2-1, the V gene TRBV9, with a tentative D call TRBD2 (6 bases). Germline V lookup: CDR1 SGDLS, CDR2 YYNGEE. V lost 5 bases to trimming and J lost 11 bases, with 26 bases between them. CDR3 size: 16 residues.

The chain carries TRBV5-1 and TRBJ1-1; 7 nucleotides match TRBD1. CDR1 is SGHRS and CDR2 is YFSETQ in the germline V gene. The CDR3 consists of 15 residues. V gave up 4 bases and J gave up 0 bases; unmatched junction bases: 6. The CDR3 loop is CASSPTTGMNTEAFF. The DNA of the CDR3 is TGCGCCAGCAGCCCGACGACAGGGATGAACACTGAAGCTTTCTTT. The full variable domain, in which reference TRBV5-1 and TRBJ1-1 provide the parts outside the CDR3, is KAGVTQTPRYLIKTRGQQVTLSCSPISGHRSVSWYQQTPGQGLQFLFEYFSETQRNKGNFPGRFSGRQFSNSRSEMNVSTLELGDSALYLCASSPTTGMNTEAFFGQGTRLTVV.

This clone was observed once. This chain links TRBV6-1 with TRBJ2-2, with D unresolved. V lost 6 bases, J lost 5 bases, and 4 bases lay in between. Germline V gene data show CDR1 as MNHNS and CDR2 as SASEGT. The CDR3 totals 11 residues. Written as DNA, the CDR3 is TGTGCCAGCAGACTGACCGGGGAGCTGTTTTTT. The encoded protein is CASRLTGELFF.

V gene TRBV28 combines with J gene TRBJ2-7; 8 bases are a match to TRBD1. Trimming at V came to 6 bases and at J to 7 bases, leaving 8 bases not matched to a gene. The CDR3 runs to 13 residues. In germline, CDR1 is MDHEN, CDR2 SYDVKM. The CDR3 region has the DNA TGTGCCAGCAGGGAGGGACAGGCTCTGGAGCAGTACTTC. This codes for CASREGQALEQYF.

This chain joins TRBV5-1 and TRBJ2-3; 7 bases match TRBD2. Trimming removed 6 bases from V and 5 bases from J; junction bases left unmatched: 12. The V gene's germline CDR1 is SGHRS and CDR2 YFSETQ. The CDR3 runs to 15 residues. The CDR3 loop reads CASTRGVARLDTQYF. As DNA, the CDR3 is TGCGCCAGCACTCGGGGGGTCGCTCGTCTAGATACGCAGTATTTT.

In the case of this clone: At one of its ends the junction is not consistent with the germline gene, which may arise from a read error. The chain uses TRBV7-7 and TRBJ1-5; D call uncertain. There are 13 residues in the CDR3. The germline V gene has CDR1 SSHAT and CDR2 FNYEAQ (reference sequence). In DNA, the CDR3 is TGTGCTAGCAGCTTAGGGCCCAATCAGCCCCAGCATTTT. Translating it yields CASSLGPNQPQHF.

This chain links TRBV28 with TRBJ1-4, with D hard to call. Germline V gives CDR1 MDHEN, CDR2 SYDVKM. V was clipped by 5 bases and J by 6 bases, with 10 bases between them. The CDR3 contains 13 residues. The CDR3 loop reads CASSLQYDEKLFF. CDR3 DNA: TGTGCCAGCAGTCTCCAGTACGATGAAAAACTGTTTTTT.

The gene calls are TRBV5-6 and TRBJ1-2; TRBD1 might be the D (6 bases). CDR1 and CDR2 from the germline V gene are SGHDT and YYEEEE. The length of the CDR3 is 15 residues. Trimming shortened V by 0 bases and J by 4 bases, and 13 bases separated the two germline ends. CDR3: CASSLATGPSYGYTF. The CDR3 nucleotides are TGTGCCAGCAGCTTGGCCACAGGGCCCTCCTATGGCTACACCTTC.